These T cell receptor beta chains were read from a single sample in a study of cytomegalovirus exposure and HLA in healthy donors. Method: immunoSEQ multiplex PCR; TCRdb's copy keeps in-frame clones and lacks some. The sample lists 90,000 to 100,000 clones; roughly four fifths were seen once. The sequencing sample was made of PBMCs. These receptors all stem from a woman aged 60 to 75 in good health and CMV-seropositive. Each CDR3 is given with its conserved first and last residue.

CDR3 length | J gene | V gene | CDR3 protein
12 | TRBJ2-1 | TRBV11-2 | CASSLLTGRQFF
15 | TRBJ2-1 | TRBV2 | CASSEAGQRYNEQFF
13 | TRBJ2-1 | TRBV6-1 | CAIFLSSYNEQFF
18 | TRBJ1-1 | TRBV2 | CASSEALLTGLGNTEAFF
14 | TRBJ2-1 | TRBV27 | CASSLLGQNNEQFF
15 | TRBJ1-5 | TRBV18 | CASSPGTGGNQPQHF
13 | TRBJ2-2 | TRBV29-1 | CSVELDRAGELFF
15 | TRBJ2-1 | TRBV15 | CATSSILAGLNEQFF
14 | TRBJ1-1 | TRBV7-8 | CASSLAAANTEAFF
16 | TRBJ2-1 | TRBV4-2 | CASSQVTGATYNEQFF
15 | TRBJ2-3 | TRBV7-6 | CASRRTGGSTDTQYF
12 | TRBJ2-7 | TRBV25-1 | CASSITHDEQYF
14 | TRBJ2-1 | TRBV6-5 | CASSSYDSYNEQFF
12 | TRBJ1-3 | TRBV29-1 | CSGGQSGNTIYF
12 | TRBJ1-1 | TRBV6-5 | CASSGSYTEAFF
13 | TRBJ2-7 | TRBV10-3 | CAISLAGAYEQYF
12 | TRBJ1-2 | TRBV6-6 | CASSASNYGYTF
15 | TRBJ2-1 | TRBV6-5 | CASTVGDGLYNEQFF
14 | TRBJ1-1 | TRBV5-6 | CASSPGTENTEAFF
14 | TRBJ2-4 | TRBV2 | CASIYGANENIQYF
13 | TRBJ2-7 | TRBV9 | CASSEGLAEKQYF
14 | TRBJ1-1 | TRBV6-6 | CASNRQQTNTEAFF
18 | TRBJ2-5 | TRBV6-4 | CASSARLAGVGGEETQYF
17 | TRBJ2-3 | TRBV4-2 | CASSQEIDRGYTDTQYF
18 | TRBJ2-6 | TRBV5-1 | CASSLGQSPSSGANVLTF
20 | TRBJ2-2 | TRBV27 | CASSFPSGETSHSNTGELFF
15 | TRBJ1-1 | TRBV9 | CASSPLGTTNTEAFF
14 | TRBJ2-5 | TRBV30 | CAWSGEGREETQYF